This T cell receptor (beta chain) appears in the sequencing data of a study of siplizumab effects on memory and regulatory T cells. Study-wide points: Unstimulated subset assignment was obtained for only a minor fraction of alloreactive clones. A major contribution to the alloresponse seemed to be made by naive T cells, which seemed more diverse than memory cells. Mappable alloreactive CD4+ clones were on average 68.8% Treg-derived with siplizumab, around 26% in controls.

As for this clone: Its cognate antigen is unknown.

Profiled with immunoSEQ multiplex PCR; TCRdb holds only in-frame clones, not every one. The sample consists of some 100,000 clones, 93% of them appearing once. The length of the CDR3 is 17 residues. V lost 3 bases and J 3 bases, leaving 17 bases between the germline ends. Germline values: CDR1 MGHRA, CDR2 YSYEKL. This receptor was obtained from a human donor in good health. Sequencing was done on a sample of CD8+ T cells sorted from blood. The chain combines TRBV4-1 with TRBJ2-2; D is ambiguous. The CDR3 coding sequence is TGCGCCAGCAGCCATCCCCCGCACGAGCCCGACACCGGGGAGCTGTTTTTT. Translation gives CASSHPPHEPDTGELFF.